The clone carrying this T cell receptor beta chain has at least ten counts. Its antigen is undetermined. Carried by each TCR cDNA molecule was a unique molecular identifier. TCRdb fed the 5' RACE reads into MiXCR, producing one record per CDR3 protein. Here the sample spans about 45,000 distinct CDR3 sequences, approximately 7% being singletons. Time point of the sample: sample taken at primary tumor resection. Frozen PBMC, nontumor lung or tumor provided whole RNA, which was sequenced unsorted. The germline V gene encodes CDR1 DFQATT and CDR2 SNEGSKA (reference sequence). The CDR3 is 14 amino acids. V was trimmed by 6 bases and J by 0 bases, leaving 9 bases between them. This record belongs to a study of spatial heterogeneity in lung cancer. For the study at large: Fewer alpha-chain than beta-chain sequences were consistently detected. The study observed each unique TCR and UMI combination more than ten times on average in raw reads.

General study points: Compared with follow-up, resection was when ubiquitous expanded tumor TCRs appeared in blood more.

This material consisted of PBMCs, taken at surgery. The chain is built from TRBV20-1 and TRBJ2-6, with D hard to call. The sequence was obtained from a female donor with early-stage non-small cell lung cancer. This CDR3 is CSARVPSGANVLTF. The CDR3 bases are TGCAGTGCCCGCGTCCCCTCTGGGGCCAACGTCCTGACTTTC.